The 2 T cell receptor beta chains in this list originate from one sample, sequenced in a study of T cells in Graves' hyperthyroidism and ophthalmopathy. Amplification of TCR beta CDR3 regions used RNA as the template. Carried out on the TCR CDR3, a first-round RT-PCR used the HTBI primer set. MiXCR, run by TCRdb on the multiplex PCR reads, gives a single entry per CDR3 protein. The sample has under 400,000 distinct CDR3 sequences; 15% to 20% are singletons. Specimen: blood. The source of these receptors is a woman between 45 and 60 years old with Graves' hyperthyroidism.

The CDR3 DNA sequence: TGTGCCAGCTCGCCCCGGGACAGGGACCTGAACACTGAAGCTTTCTTT. Translating it yields CASSPRDRDLNTEAFF. V gene TRBV18 combines with J gene TRBJ1-1, with TRBD1 identical over 9 bases. Germline V lookup: CDR1 KGHSH, CDR2 LQKENI. V was clipped by 6 bases and J by 0 bases; unmatched bases: 8. This CDR3 spans 16 amino acids.

In this sample, this clonotype turned up a few times. The rearrangement joins TRBV5-1 to TRBJ2-7; D might be TRBD2 (6 bases). Trimming cost V 2 bases and J 2 bases, with 26 bases left between them. Germline CDR1 reads SGHRS; CDR2 reads YFSETQ. This CDR3 comprises 19 residues. CDR3 nucleotide sequence: TGCGCCAGCAGCTTCGGATCACCCCGGGGAGGCTCCCCCACCTACGAGCAGTACTTC. This translates into CASSFGSPRGGSPTYEQYF.